This T cell receptor (beta chain) comes out of a study of regulatory T cells in long-lasting Graves disease. Time point: persistent/refractory GD, antithyroid drugs over 5 years with positive TRAb. Making the TCR library involved RNA that had been extracted from PBMCs. This clonotype occurred a few times. CDR3 regions were amplified by Arm-PCR using iRepertoire HTBI primers to build TCR beta libraries. TCRdb itself ran the multiplex PCR reads through MiXCR, one entry per CDR3 protein. The data show about 460,000 distinct CDR3 sequences, under 25% seen once. The sample was peripheral blood mononuclear cells (PBMCs), taken when the disease was refractory, from a patient treated with antithyroid drugs. The sequence derives from a female donor with Graves disease.

The CDR3 DNA sequence: TGCGCCAGCAGCTTGGAACCGGGCTCCTACGAGCAGTACTTC. It encodes CASSLEPGSYEQYF. V and J are TRBV5-1 and TRBJ2-7; no reliable D call. With 0 bases removed from V and 0 bases from J, the gap between germline ends came to 7 bases. The CDR3 runs 14 residues. In germline, CDR1 is SGHRS, CDR2 YFSETQ.